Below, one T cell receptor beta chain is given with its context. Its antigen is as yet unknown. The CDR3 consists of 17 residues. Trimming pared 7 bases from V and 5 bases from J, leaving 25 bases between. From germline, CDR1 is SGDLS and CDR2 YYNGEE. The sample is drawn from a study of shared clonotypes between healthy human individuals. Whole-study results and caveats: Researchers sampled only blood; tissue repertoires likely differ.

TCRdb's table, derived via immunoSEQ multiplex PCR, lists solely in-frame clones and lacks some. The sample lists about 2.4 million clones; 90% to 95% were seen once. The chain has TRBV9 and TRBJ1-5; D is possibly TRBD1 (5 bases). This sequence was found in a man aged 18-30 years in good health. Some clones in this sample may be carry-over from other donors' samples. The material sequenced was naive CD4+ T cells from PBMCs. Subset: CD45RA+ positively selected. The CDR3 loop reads CASPIKGSRGRDQPQHF. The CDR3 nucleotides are TGTGCCAGCCCCATCAAGGGATCGAGGGGTCGGGATCAGCCCCAGCATTTT.